The present TCR beta chain was sequenced within a study of cytotoxic CD8 clonotypes in ibrutinib-treated CLL. The CDR3 is 13 residues long. Trimming left V 6 bases short and J 5 bases short, with 14 bases between. The germline V gene encodes CDR1 MDHEN and CDR2 SYDVKM. Generated by immunoSEQ multiplex PCR, the TCRdb table keeps only in-frame clones and is missing some. The profile covers some 140,000 clones, with roughly 90% appearing a single time and 10% to 12% taken by the ten largest. The sequencing used PBMCs, collected after 12 months of ibrutinib treatment. The receptor was derived from a human donor with chronic lymphocytic leukemia. The chain employs TRBV28 and TRBJ2-7; maybe TRBD1 (7 bases). DNA of the CDR3: TGTGCCAGCAGCCAATCCAGGGGGGACGAGCAGTACTTC. It encodes CASSQSRGDEQYF.